One and the same sample provided the 15 T cell receptor beta chains below, sequenced in a study of blood T cell repertoires in COVID-19. Some clones are missing from TCRdb's copy, which holds only in-frame ones; the method was immunoSEQ multiplex PCR. The sample carries roughly 200,000 clones, roughly 86% recorded once. Material: PBMCs or T cells enriched from blood (not recorded which). The receptors stem from a young man with acute COVID-19.

V usage is TRBV7-3 and J usage is TRBJ2-2, with D possibly being TRBD1 (6 bases). The CDR3 loop spans 15 amino acids. V was pared by 4 bases and J by 2 bases, with 11 bases between. Germline V CDR1 and CDR2: SGHTA, FQGTGA. The CDR3 is CASSSRQENTGELFF. DNA for the CDR3: TGTGCCAGCAGCTCCCGACAGGAAAACACCGGGGAGCTGTTTTTT.

The chain carries TRBV11-2 and TRBJ2-7; 9 bases line up with TRBD2. This CDR3 comprises 15 residues. V was clipped by 3 bases and J by 5 bases; unmatched bases: 8. Germline V lookup: CDR1 SGHAT, CDR2 FQNNGV. CDR3 region: CASSLGGRALDEQYF. In nucleotides, the CDR3 is TGTGCCAGCAGCTTGGGCGGGAGGGCCCTCGACGAGCAGTACTTC.

The genes are TRBV30 and TRBJ2-1; D possibly corresponds to TRBD2 (6 bases). The CDR3 extends over 16 amino acids. CDR1 is GTSNPN and CDR2 is SVGIG in the germline V gene (reference sequence). V was shortened by 0 bases and J by 4 bases, with 16 bases between the two germline ends. This chain's CDR3 is CAWSVQSGAFYNEQFF. CDR3 coding DNA: TGTGCCTGGAGTGTACAGTCGGGAGCTTTTTACAATGAGCAGTTCTTC.

This clone was found a few times. The CDR3 DNA reads as TGTGCCAGCAGCTCACTCGACAGGCCGAGCTCTGGGGCCAACGTCCTGACTTTC. As protein: CASSSLDRPSSGANVLTF. The V call is TRBV5-6, the J call TRBJ2-6; D possibly corresponds to TRBD1 (6 bases). CDR1 and CDR2 from the germline V gene are SGHDT and YYEEEE. The CDR3 has 18 residues. V gave up 3 bases and J gave up 0 bases, with 16 bases separating them.

This chain connects TRBV19 to TRBJ1-1; D remains ambiguous. V was shortened by 3 bases and J by 1 base, with 15 bases between the two germline ends. CDR1 is LNHDA and CDR2 is SQIVND in the germline V gene (reference sequence). This CDR3 is 16 amino acids long. The CDR3 DNA reads as TGTGCCAGTAGTATTTTTTCCGTGGCAGGGAACACTGAAGCTTTCTTT. It encodes CASSIFSVAGNTEAFF. The complete variable domain, with remaining parts taken from reference TRBV19 and TRBJ1-1, reads DGGITQSPKYLFRKEGQNVTLSCEQNLNHDAMYWYRQDPGQGLRLIYYSQIVNDFQKGDIAEGYSVSREKKESFPLTVTSAQKNPTAFYLCASSIFSVAGNTEAFFGQGTRLTVV.

This chain uses TRBV9 with TRBJ2-3; weak D call: TRBD2 (6 bases). The CDR3 consists of 15 residues. CDR1 is SGDLS, CDR2 YYNGEE, per germline. The germline V and J ends were trimmed by 0 bases and 2 bases, with 10 bases remaining between them. In nucleotides, the CDR3 is TGTGCCAGCAGCGTAGACGGGAGACCCACAGATACGCAGTATTTT. Encoded protein: CASSVDGRPTDTQYF.

CDR3 nucleotide sequence: TGTGCCAGCAGCTTAATACAGTCCGGGGAGCTGTTTTTT. Translating it yields CASSLIQSGELFF. The chain has TRBV7-3 and TRBJ2-2; D remains ambiguous. The CDR3 sequence is 13 residues long. From germline, CDR1 is SGHTA and CDR2 FQGTGA. Trimming took off 1 base at V and 6 bases at J, with 6 bases between the two ends.

The chain has TRBV28 and TRBJ2-2; D possibly corresponds to TRBD1 (6 bases). V was pared by 5 bases and J by 4 bases, with 14 bases between. The CDR3 length is 15 residues. CDR1 and CDR2 (germline): MDHEN, SYDVKM. The DNA of the CDR3 is TGTGCCAGCAGTCTTGGACAGCCGCCCACCGGGGAGCTGTTTTTT. Protein sequence: CASSLGQPPTGELFF.

This clone has more than one count but fewer than ten. V gene TRBV19 combines with J gene TRBJ1-1; D unclear. Trimming shortened V by 2 bases and J by 1 base, and 5 bases separated the two germline ends. Germline CDR1 LNHDA, CDR2 SQIVND (reference sequence). CDR3 length equals 13 residues. The CDR3 bases are TGTGCCAGTAGTATATTCCAGAACACTGAAGCTTTCTTT. Protein product: CASSIFQNTEAFF.

The V call is TRBV7-9, the J call TRBJ1-2; D is perhaps TRBD1 (6 bases). Between the trimmed V and J ends, which lost 5 bases and 0 bases, there was a span of 19 bases. CDR3 length: 17 amino acids. Germline values: CDR1 SEHNR, CDR2 FQNEAQ (reference sequence). CDR3 sequence reads: CASSQRGGELANYGYTF. The CDR3 DNA follows: TGTGCCAGCAGCCAACGAGGGGGAGAGTTAGCTAACTATGGCTACACCTTC.

The chain employs TRBV27 and TRBJ1-1; possibly TRBD1 for D (6 bases). The CDR3 contains 13 residues. Deletions cut 6 bases from V and 2 bases from J, with 10 bases between. The germline V gene encodes CDR1 MNHEY and CDR2 SMNVEV (reference sequence). This chain's CDR3 is CASSRTVNTEAFF. The DNA of the CDR3 is TGTGCCAGCAGCCGGACAGTAAACACTGAAGCTTTCTTT.

V is TRBV5-6 and J is TRBJ1-1; D remains unclear. V was shortened by 5 bases and J by 1 base, with 12 bases between the two germline ends. The CDR3 has 14 amino acids. Germline V gene lookup returns CDR1 SGHDT and CDR2 YYEEEE. The CDR3 reads CASRHLQSNTEAFF. The CDR3 coding sequence is TGTGCCAGCAGGCACTTACAGTCGAACACTGAAGCTTTCTTT.

This clone is a singleton in its sample. The V gene is TRBV6-5, the J gene TRBJ2-7, with D perhaps TRBD2 (6 bases). Germline V lookup: CDR1 MNHEY, CDR2 SVGAGI. The CDR3 runs 14 residues. V gave up 3 bases and J gave up 3 bases, with 12 bases separating them. CDR3 nucleotide sequence: TGTGCCAGCAGTTATGGACAAGCGGGCTACGAGCAGTACTTC. Translating it yields CASSYGQAGYEQYF.

The CDR3 region has the DNA TGTGCCAGCAGTTCCACAGGGGGACAGGGGGTTCGATTAGCTGAAGCTTTCTTT. Translation: CASSSTGGQGVRLAEAFF. The chain combines TRBV28 with TRBJ1-1; 11 bases align to TRBD1. The CDR3 totals 18 residues. V shed 4 bases and J 6 bases; nucleotides not matched to a gene: 16. CDR1 is MDHEN and CDR2 is SYDVKM in the germline V gene.

The chain employs TRBV19 and TRBJ1-2; perhaps TRBD1 as D (5 bases). The CDR3 has 14 amino acids. V was shortened by 7 bases and J by 5 bases, with 17 bases between the two germline ends. Germline CDR1 LNHDA, CDR2 SQIVND (reference sequence). The CDR3 loop is CASTAGAGQYGYTF. The DNA for the CDR3 is TGTGCCAGTACCGCTGGGGCAGGGCAATATGGCTACACCTTC.